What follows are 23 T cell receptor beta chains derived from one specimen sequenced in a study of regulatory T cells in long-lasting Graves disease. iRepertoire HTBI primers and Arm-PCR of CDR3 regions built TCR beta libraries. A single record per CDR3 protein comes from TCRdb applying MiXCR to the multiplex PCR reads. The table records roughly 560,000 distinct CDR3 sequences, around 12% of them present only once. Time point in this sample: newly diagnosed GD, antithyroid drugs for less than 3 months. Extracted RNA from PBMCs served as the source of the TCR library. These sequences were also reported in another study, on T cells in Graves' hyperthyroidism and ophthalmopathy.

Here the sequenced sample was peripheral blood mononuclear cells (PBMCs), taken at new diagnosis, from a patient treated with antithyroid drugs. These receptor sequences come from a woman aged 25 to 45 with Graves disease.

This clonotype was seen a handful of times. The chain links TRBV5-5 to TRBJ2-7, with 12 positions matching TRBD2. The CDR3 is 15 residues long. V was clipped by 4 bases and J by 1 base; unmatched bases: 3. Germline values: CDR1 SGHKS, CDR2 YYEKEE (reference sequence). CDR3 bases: TGTGCCAGCAGCGGGGGACTAGCGGGTTCCTACGAGCAGTACTTC. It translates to CASSGGLAGSYEQYF.

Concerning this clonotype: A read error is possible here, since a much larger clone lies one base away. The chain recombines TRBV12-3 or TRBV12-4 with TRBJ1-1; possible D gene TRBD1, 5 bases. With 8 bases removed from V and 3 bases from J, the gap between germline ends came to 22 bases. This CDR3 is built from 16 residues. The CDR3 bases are TGTGCCAGCGGATCCCTCACATGGGGCCGGGACACTGAAGCTTTCTTT. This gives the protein CASGSLTWGRDTEAFF.

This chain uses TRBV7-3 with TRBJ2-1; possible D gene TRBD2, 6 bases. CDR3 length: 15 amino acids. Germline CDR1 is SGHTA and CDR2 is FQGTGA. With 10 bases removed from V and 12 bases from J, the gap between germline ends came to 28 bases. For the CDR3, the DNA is TGTGCCAATGCCCCGGGGGTAGGAGGGGTTGGATGGCAGTTCTTC. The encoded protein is CANAPGVGGVGWQFF.

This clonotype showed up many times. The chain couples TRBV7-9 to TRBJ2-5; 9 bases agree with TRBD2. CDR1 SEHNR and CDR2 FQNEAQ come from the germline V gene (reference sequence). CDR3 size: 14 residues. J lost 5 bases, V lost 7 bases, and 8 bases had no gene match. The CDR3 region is CASMGSGSWETQYF. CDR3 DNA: TGTGCCAGCATGGGTAGCGGGAGTTGGGAGACCCAGTACTTC.

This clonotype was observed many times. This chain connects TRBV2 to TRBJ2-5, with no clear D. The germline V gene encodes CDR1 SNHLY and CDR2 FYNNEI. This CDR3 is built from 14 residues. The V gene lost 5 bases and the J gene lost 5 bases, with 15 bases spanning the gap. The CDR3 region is CASSSLIGWETQYF. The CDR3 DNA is TGTGCCAGCAGTAGCCTAATAGGTTGGGAGACCCAGTACTTC.

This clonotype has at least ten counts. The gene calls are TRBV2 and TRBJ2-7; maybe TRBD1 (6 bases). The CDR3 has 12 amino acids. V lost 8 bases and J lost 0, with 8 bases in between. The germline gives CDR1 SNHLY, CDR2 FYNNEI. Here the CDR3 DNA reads TGTGCCAGCGGGGACAACTCCTACGAGCAGTACTTC. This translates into CASGDNSYEQYF.

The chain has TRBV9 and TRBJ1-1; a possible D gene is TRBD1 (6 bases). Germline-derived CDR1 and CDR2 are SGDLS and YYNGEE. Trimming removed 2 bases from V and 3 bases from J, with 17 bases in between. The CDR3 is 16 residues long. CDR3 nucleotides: TGTGCCAGCAGCGTGGACAGCCTGGGAGGAGACACTGAAGCTTTCTTT. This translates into CASSVDSLGGDTEAFF.

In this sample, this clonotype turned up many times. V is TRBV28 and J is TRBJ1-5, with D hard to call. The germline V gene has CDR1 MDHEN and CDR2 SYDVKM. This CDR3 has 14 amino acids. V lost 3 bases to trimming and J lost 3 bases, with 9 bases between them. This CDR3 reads CASSFTLSNQPQHF. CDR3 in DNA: TGTGCCAGCAGTTTCACCCTGTCCAATCAGCCCCAGCATTTT.

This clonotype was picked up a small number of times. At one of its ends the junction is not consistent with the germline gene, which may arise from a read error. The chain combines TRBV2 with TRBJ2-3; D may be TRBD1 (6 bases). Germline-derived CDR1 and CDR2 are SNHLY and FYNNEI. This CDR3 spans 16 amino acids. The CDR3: CASSDRRGGGTDTRYF. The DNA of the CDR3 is TGTGCCAGCAGTGATCGCCGGGGTGGGGGCACAGATACGCGGTATTTT.

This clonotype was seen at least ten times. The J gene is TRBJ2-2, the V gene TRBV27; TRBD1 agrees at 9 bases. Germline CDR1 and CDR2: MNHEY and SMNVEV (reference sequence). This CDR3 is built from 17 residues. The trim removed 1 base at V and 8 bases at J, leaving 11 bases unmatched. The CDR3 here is CASSLYLTGGLYGELFF. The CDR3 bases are TGTGCCAGCAGTTTATATTTGACAGGGGGATTATATGGGGAGCTGTTTTTT.

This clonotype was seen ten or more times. CDR3 residues: CASSLDRGPQHF. In DNA form, the CDR3 reads TGTGCCAGCAGCTTAGATCGGGGGCCCCAGCATTTT. This chain joins TRBV11-2 and TRBJ1-5; D is ambiguous. The CDR3 consists of 12 residues. The V gene lost 0 bases and the J gene lost 9 bases, with 6 bases spanning the gap. The germline gives CDR1 SGHAT, CDR2 FQNNGV.

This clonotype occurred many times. CDR3 bases: TGTGCCAGCAGTGAGGAGGGGGTGGTTTGGATGCCCCAGCATTTT. Translating gives CASSEEGVVWMPQHF. The rearrangement joins TRBV6-1 to TRBJ1-5; D perhaps matches TRBD1 (6 bases). The CDR3 consists of 15 residues. Trimming took off 3 bases at V and 9 bases at J, with 18 bases between the two ends. Looked up from germline, CDR1 is MNHNS and CDR2 is SASEGT.

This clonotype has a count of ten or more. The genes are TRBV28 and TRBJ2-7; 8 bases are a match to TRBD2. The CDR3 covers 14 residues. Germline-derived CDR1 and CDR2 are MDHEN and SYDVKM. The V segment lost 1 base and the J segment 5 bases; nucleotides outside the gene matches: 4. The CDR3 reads CASSLSAGAHEQYF. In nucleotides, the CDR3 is TGTGCCAGCAGTTTATCAGCGGGAGCCCACGAGCAGTACTTC.

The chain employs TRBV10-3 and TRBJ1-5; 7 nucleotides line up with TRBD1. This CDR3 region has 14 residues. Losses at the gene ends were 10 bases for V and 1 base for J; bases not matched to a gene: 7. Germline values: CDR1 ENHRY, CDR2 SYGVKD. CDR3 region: CATKQGESNQPQHF. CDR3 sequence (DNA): TGTGCCACAAAGCAGGGGGAGAGCAATCAGCCCCAGCATTTT.

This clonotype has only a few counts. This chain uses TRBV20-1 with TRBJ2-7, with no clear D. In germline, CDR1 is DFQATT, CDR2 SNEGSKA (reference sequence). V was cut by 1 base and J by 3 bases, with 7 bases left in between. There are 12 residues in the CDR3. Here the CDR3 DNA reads TGCAGTGCTAGAGGGGGATACTACGAGCAGTACTTC. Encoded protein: CSARGGYYEQYF.

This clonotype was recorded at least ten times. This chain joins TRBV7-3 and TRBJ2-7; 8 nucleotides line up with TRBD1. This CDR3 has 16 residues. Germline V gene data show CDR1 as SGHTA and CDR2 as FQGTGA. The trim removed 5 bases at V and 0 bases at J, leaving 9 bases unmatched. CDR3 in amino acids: CASSPLLDRGSYEQYF. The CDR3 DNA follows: TGTGCCAGCAGCCCCCTCCTCGACAGGGGCTCCTACGAGCAGTACTTC.

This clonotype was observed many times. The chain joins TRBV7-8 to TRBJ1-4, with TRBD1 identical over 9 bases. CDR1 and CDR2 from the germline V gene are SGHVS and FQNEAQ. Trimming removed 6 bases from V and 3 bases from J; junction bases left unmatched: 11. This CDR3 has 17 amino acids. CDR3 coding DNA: TGTGCCAGCAGACGTACCGGGACAGGGAGGCCTAATGAAAAACTGTTTTTT. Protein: CASRRTGTGRPNEKLFF.

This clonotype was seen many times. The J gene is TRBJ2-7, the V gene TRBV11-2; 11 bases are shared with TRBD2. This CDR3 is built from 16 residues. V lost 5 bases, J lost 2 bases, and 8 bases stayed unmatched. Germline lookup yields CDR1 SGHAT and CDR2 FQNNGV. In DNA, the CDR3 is TGTGCCAGCAGCCCCGGACTAGCGGGTATCCCCTACGAGCAGTACTTC. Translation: CASSPGLAGIPYEQYF.

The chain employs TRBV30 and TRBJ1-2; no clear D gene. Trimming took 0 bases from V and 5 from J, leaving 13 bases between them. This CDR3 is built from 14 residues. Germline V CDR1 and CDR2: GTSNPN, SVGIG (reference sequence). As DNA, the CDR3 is TGTGCCTGGAGTGTCCGGCGTTCGGGATATGGCTACACCTTC. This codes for CAWSVRRSGYGYTF.

The CDR3 sequence: CASSFNRRMEMNTEAFF. The CDR3 region has the DNA TGTGCCAGCAGTTTTAACAGGCGGATGGAGATGAACACTGAAGCTTTCTTT. V usage is TRBV6-5 and J usage is TRBJ1-1; D perhaps matches TRBD1 (5 bases). The CDR3 runs to 17 residues. The germline V gene has CDR1 MNHEY and CDR2 SVGAGI. Trimming cost V 4 bases and J 0 bases, with 18 bases left between them.

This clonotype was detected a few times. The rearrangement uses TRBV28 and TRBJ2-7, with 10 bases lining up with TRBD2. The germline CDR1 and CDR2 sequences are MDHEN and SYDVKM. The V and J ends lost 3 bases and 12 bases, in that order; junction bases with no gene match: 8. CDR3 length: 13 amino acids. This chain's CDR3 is CASSFGLAGAVYF. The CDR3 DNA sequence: TGTGCCAGCAGTTTCGGTCTAGCGGGAGCCGTGTACTTC.

Written as DNA, the CDR3 is TGCGCCAGCAGCCAAGGGCCGTTTAGCAATCAGCCCCAGCATTTT. Encoded protein: CASSQGPFSNQPQHF. The V gene is TRBV4-1, the J gene TRBJ1-5; D gene ambiguous. Between the trimmed V and J ends, which lost 1 base and 0 bases, there was a span of 7 bases. CDR3 length equals 15 residues. Germline V gives CDR1 MGHRA, CDR2 YSYEKL.

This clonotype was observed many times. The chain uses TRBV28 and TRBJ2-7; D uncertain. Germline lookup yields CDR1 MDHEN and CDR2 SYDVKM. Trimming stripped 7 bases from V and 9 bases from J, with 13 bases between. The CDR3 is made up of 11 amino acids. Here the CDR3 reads CASTSKGWQYF. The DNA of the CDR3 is TGTGCCAGCACCTCCAAAGGATGGCAGTACTTC. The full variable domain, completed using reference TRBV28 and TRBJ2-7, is DVKVTQSSRYLVKRTGEKVFLECVQDMDHENMFWYRQDPGLGLRLIYFSYDVKMKEKGDIPEGYSVSREKKERFSLILESASTNQTSMYLCASTSKGWQYFGPGTRLTVT.